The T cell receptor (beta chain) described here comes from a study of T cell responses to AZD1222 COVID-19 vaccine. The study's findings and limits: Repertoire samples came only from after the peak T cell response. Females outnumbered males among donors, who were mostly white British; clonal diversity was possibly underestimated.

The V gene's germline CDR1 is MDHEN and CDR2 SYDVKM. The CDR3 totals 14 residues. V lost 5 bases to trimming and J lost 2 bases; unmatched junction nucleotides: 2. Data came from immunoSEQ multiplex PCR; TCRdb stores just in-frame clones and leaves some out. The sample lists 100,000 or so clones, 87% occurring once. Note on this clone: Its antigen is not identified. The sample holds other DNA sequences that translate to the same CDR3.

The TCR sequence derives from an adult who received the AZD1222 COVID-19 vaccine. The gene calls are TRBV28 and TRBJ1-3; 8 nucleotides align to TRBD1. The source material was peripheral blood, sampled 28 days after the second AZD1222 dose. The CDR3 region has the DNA TGTGCCAGCAGTCCAGGGGGCACTGGAAACACCATATATTTT. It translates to CASSPGGTGNTIYF. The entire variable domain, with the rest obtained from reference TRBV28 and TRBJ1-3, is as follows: DVKVTQSSRYLVKRTGEKVFLECVQDMDHENMFWYRQDPGLGLRLIYFSYDVKMKEKGDIPEGYSVSREKKERFSLILESASTNQTSMYLCASSPGGTGNTIYFGEGSWLTVV.